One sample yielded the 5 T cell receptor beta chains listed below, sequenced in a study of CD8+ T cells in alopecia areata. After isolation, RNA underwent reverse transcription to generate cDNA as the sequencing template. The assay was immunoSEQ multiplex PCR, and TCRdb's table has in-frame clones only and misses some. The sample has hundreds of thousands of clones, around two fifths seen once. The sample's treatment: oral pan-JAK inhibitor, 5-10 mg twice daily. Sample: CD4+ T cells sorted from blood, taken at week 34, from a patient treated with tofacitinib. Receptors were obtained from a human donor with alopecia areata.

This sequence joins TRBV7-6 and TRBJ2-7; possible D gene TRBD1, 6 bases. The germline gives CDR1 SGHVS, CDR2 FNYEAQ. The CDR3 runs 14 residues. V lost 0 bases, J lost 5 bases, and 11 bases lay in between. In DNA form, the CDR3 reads TGTGCCAGCAGCTTAGCCACAGGGTTCCACGAGCAGTACTTC. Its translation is CASSLATGFHEQYF.

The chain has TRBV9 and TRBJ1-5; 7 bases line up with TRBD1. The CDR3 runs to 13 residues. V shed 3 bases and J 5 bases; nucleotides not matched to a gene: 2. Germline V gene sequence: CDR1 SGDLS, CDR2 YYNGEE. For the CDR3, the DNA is TGTGCCAGCAGCGCCACAGGGGATCAGCCCCAGCATTTT. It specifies CASSATGDQPQHF.

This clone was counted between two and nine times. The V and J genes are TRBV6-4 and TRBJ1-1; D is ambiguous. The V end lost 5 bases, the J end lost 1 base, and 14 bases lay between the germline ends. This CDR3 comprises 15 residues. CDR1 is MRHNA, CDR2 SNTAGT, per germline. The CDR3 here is CASSRSVNSNTEAFF. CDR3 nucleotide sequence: TGTGCCAGCAGTAGGTCAGTTAATTCGAACACTGAAGCTTTCTTT.

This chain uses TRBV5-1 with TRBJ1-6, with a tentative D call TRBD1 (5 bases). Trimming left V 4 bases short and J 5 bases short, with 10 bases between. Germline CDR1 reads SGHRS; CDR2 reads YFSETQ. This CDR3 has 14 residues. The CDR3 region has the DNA TGCGCCAGCAGCAGGGACGGTCATAATTCACCCCTCCACTTT. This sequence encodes CASSRDGHNSPLHF.

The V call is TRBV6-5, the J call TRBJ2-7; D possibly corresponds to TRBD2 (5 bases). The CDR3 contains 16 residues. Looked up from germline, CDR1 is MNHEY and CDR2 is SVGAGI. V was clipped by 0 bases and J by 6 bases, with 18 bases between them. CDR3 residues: CASSYSGLAYDREQYF. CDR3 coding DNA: TGTGCCAGCAGTTACTCCGGACTCGCCTATGATCGCGAGCAGTACTTC.